Listed below are T cell receptor beta chains from one sample, sequenced in a study of blood T cell repertoires in COVID-19. Libraries were prepared by immunoSEQ multiplex PCR; TCRdb keeps only in-frame clonotypes and omits some of them. The profile shows 55,000 to 65,000 clones, approximately 91% of them singletons. The sequencing sample was made of peripheral blood. These receptors all come from a man aged 55 to 70 with acute or convalescent COVID-19. Both conserved end residues are part of each CDR3. Fields, in order: clone size, V gene, D gene, J gene, CDR3 protein, CDR3 DNA. The D gene is left open where the match is weak. Some rows mark clone size as missing; the rest say once, few, many or name a class of expanded clone.

>NA|TRBV7-3|TRBD1|TRBJ1-2
CASSMIRGQGSSYTF
TGTGCCAGCAGCATGATCAGGGGGCAGGGTTCGAGCTACACCTTC
>NA|TRBV6-6|TRBD1|TRBJ1-1
CASSYPGTGPVGAFF
TGTGCCAGCAGTTACCCCGGGACAGGGCCAGTAGGAGCTTTCTTT
>NA|TRBV9|NA|TRBJ1-5
CASSVFLQDSNQPQHF
TGTGCCAGCAGCGTATTTTTACAGGATAGCAATCAGCCCCAGCATTTT
>NA|TRBV4-3|NA|TRBJ2-7
CASSQKWGSGAYEQYF
TGCGCCAGCAGCCAAAAATGGGGTTCGGGGGCCTACGAGCAGTACTTC
>NA|TRBV18|TRBD1|TRBJ1-2
CASSPSGQGLTRGYTF
TGTGCCAGCTCACCCAGCGGACAGGGCCTGACAAGGGGCTACACCTTC
>NA|TRBV27|TRBD2|TRBJ2-3
CASSSSFVRLAGSTDTQYF
TGTGCCAGCAGTTCGTCATTCGTTCGACTAGCGGGGAGCACAGATACGCAGTATTTT
>NA|TRBV18|TRBD1|TRBJ1-1
CASSFGTGGLNTEAFF
TGTGCCAGCTCCTTCGGGACAGGGGGCTTGAACACTGAAGCTTTCTTT
>NA|TRBV2|TRBD1|TRBJ1-5
CASGLLTGGTGPQHF
TGTGCCAGCGGCCTATTGACAGGGGGCACCGGGCCCCAGCATTTT
>NA|TRBV7-2|TRBD2|TRBJ2-7
CASSLVLAGGTSYEQYF
TGTGCCAGCAGCTTAGTGCTAGCGGGGGGAACCTCCTACGAGCAGTACTTC
>NA|TRBV7-2|TRBD1|TRBJ1-2
CASSFFDRANYGYTF
TGTGCCAGCAGCTTCTTCGACAGGGCGAACTATGGCTACACCTTC
>NA|TRBV30|NA|TRBJ1-5
CAWSTGRDFNQPQHF
TGTGCCTGGAGTACGGGCAGGGATTTCAATCAGCCCCAGCATTTT
>NA|TRBV19|NA|TRBJ1-5
CASSWGQGFGQPQHF
TGTGCCAGTAGTTGGGGGCAGGGGTTCGGTCAGCCCCAGCATTTT
>NA|TRBV7-2|NA|TRBJ1-1
CASSYRVNTEAFF
TGTGCCAGCAGCTACAGGGTGAACACTGAAGCTTTCTTT
>NA|TRBV5-1|NA|TRBJ2-5
CASSLVASKETQYF
TGCGCCAGCAGCTTGGTGGCTAGCAAGGAGACCCAGTACTTC
>NA|TRBV7-8|TRBD2|TRBJ2-3
CASSLEGTSGTDTQYF
TGTGCCAGCAGCTTAGAGGGGACTAGCGGCACAGATACGCAGTATTTT
>NA|TRBV5-4|TRBD2|TRBJ2-3
CASSSPRGRAPDTQYF
TGTGCCAGCAGCTCCCCTAGAGGGAGGGCCCCAGATACGCAGTATTTT
>NA|TRBV30|TRBD1|TRBJ2-1
CAWRETGYNNEQFF
TGTGCCTGGAGGGAGACAGGGTATAACAATGAGCAGTTCTTC
>few|TRBV11-3|TRBD2|TRBJ2-5
CASSIRASGSVETQYF
TGTGCCAGCAGCATTAGGGCTAGCGGGAGTGTAGAGACCCAGTACTTC
>NA|TRBV19|TRBD1|TRBJ1-5
CASTQDRASNQPQHF
TGTGCCAGTACCCAGGACAGGGCTAGCAATCAGCCCCAGCATTTT
>once|TRBV3-1/TRBV3-2|TRBD2|TRBJ2-1
CASSQTSGRSSYNEQFF
TGTGCCAGCAGCCAAACTAGCGGGAGGAGCTCCTACAATGAGCAGTTCTTC
>NA|TRBV9|NA|TRBJ1-2
CASSTGTNYGYTF
TGTGCCAGCAGTACAGGGACTAACTATGGCTACACCTTC
>NA|TRBV3-1/TRBV3-2|NA|TRBJ1-3
CASSPLDSSGNTIYF
TGTGCCAGCAGTCCGCTAGACAGCTCTGGAAACACCATATATTTT
>NA|TRBV19|TRBD1|TRBJ1-5
CASSPTGGRIDQPQHF
TGTGCCAGTAGTCCTACAGGGGGGAGAATCGATCAGCCCCAGCATTTT
>once|TRBV5-6|NA|TRBJ2-1
CASSLGLDYNEQFF
TGTGCCAGCAGCTTGGGACTGGACTACAATGAGCAGTTCTTC
>NA|TRBV5-1|TRBD1|TRBJ1-2
CASSADRDSPSGYTF
TGCGCCAGCAGCGCTGACCGGGACAGCCCATCAGGCTACACCTTC
>once|TRBV9|TRBD2|TRBJ2-3
CASSVEVAGGGRYF
TGTGCCAGCAGCGTAGAAGTAGCGGGAGGCGGTCGGTATTTT
>NA|TRBV10-3|TRBD1|TRBJ2-3
CAISGTGDTQYF
TGTGCCATCTCGGGGACAGGAGATACGCAGTATTTT
>NA|TRBV10-3|TRBD2|TRBJ2-7
CAISAQRESNEQYF
TGTGCCATCAGTGCCCAGCGGGAGTCCAACGAGCAGTACTTC
>NA|TRBV14|NA|TRBJ1-3
CASSPPPSSGNTIYF
TGTGCCAGCAGCCCCCCCCCATCCTCTGGAAACACCATATATTTT
>NA|TRBV5-1|TRBD1|TRBJ1-5
CASSLGTGLSSQPQHF
TGCGCCAGCAGCTTGGGGACAGGGTTGTCGAGTCAGCCCCAGCATTTT
>NA|TRBV30|TRBD1|TRBJ2-3
CAWSSGQGGNTDTQYF
TGTGCCTGGAGTTCCGGACAGGGTGGGAACACAGATACGCAGTATTTT
>NA|TRBV7-2|NA|TRBJ2-1
CASSLALPENKRFF
TGTGCCAGCAGCTTAGCGCTACCGGAAAATAAGCGGTTCTTC
>NA|TRBV3-1/TRBV3-2|TRBD2|TRBJ2-3
CASSELAGEIDTQYF
TGTGCCAGTTCTGAACTAGCGGGAGAAATAGATACGCAGTATTTT
>NA|TRBV24-1|TRBD1|TRBJ1-4
CATSDPGTGDGEKLFF
TGTGCCACCAGTGATCCCGGGACAGGGGATGGTGAAAAACTGTTTTTT
>NA|TRBV11-2|NA|TRBJ2-7
CASREGGEQYF
TGTGCCAGCAGGGAAGGGGGCGAGCAGTACTTC
>NA|TRBV28|NA|TRBJ2-5
CASRRGGETQYF
TGTGCCAGCCGCAGAGGTGGGGAGACCCAGTACTTC
>NA|TRBV27|NA|TRBJ1-5
CASSLNLRGQPQHF
TGTGCCAGCAGTTTAAATCTGCGGGGTCAGCCCCAGCATTTT
>NA|TRBV7-9|TRBD2|TRBJ2-5
CASSLSGLGVTQYF
TGTGCCAGCAGCTTAAGCGGACTAGGGGTGACCCAGTACTTC
>NA|TRBV5-4|TRBD2|TRBJ2-1
CASSLGAGAYNEQFF
TGTGCCAGCAGCTTGGGGGCGGGAGCTTACAATGAGCAGTTCTTC
>NA|TRBV5-1|TRBD2|TRBJ2-1
CASMLAGVYNEQFF
TGCGCCAGCATGTTAGCGGGAGTTTACAATGAGCAGTTCTTC
>NA|TRBV6-4|NA|TRBJ2-3
CASSVQGRDTQYF
TGTGCCAGCAGTGTACAGGGTAGAGATACGCAGTATTTT
>NA|TRBV6-5|TRBD1|TRBJ2-1
CASTTGGEQFF
TGTGCCAGCACAACAGGGGGTGAGCAGTTCTTC
>NA|TRBV12-3/TRBV12-4|NA|TRBJ1-2
CASSLQGNYGYTF
TGTGCCAGCAGTCTACAGGGCAACTATGGCTACACCTTC
>NA|TRBV29-1|NA|TRBJ1-2
CSVRKGIFQGTYGYTF
TGCAGCGTCCGCAAGGGGATATTCCAGGGTACCTATGGCTACACCTTC
>NA|TRBV6-5|TRBD1|TRBJ2-2
CASNTGANTGELFF
TGTGCCAGCAACACAGGGGCGAACACCGGGGAGCTGTTTTTT
>NA|TRBV10-3|NA|TRBJ2-5
CAISARAETQYF
TGTGCCATCAGTGCCAGGGCCGAGACCCAGTACTTC
>NA|TRBV5-3|TRBD2|TRBJ2-7
CARSFVREFYEQYF
TGTGCCAGAAGCTTTGTGCGGGAGTTCTACGAGCAGTACTTC
>NA|TRBV19|TRBD1|TRBJ2-2
CASSTGTANTGELFF
TGTGCCAGTAGTACCGGGACAGCTAACACCGGGGAGCTGTTTTTT
>NA|TRBV28|TRBD1|TRBJ1-5
CASSLTGGRPNQPQHF
TGTGCCAGCAGTTTGACAGGGGGCAGACCGAATCAGCCCCAGCATTTT
>NA|TRBV5-4|TRBD2|TRBJ2-1
CASSLGLAGVTSYNEQFF
TGTGCCAGCAGCTTGGGACTAGCGGGAGTGACCTCCTACAATGAGCAGTTCTTC
>NA|TRBV6-2/TRBV6-3|TRBD1|TRBJ1-2
CASSASDRGNYGYTF
TGTGCCAGCAGTGCCTCGGACAGGGGAAACTATGGCTACACCTTC
>once|TRBV5-4|TRBD2|TRBJ2-1
CASSRLAGGLYNEQFF
TGTGCCAGCAGCCGACTAGCGGGAGGCCTTTACAATGAGCAGTTCTTC
>NA|TRBV5-6|TRBD2|TRBJ2-5
CASSLGSGSETQYF
TGTGCCAGCAGCTTGGGAAGCGGGAGTGAGACCCAGTACTTC
>NA|TRBV18|NA|TRBJ2-1
CASSPRTDNEQFF
TGTGCCAGCTCACCACGTACAGACAATGAGCAGTTCTTC
>NA|TRBV5-4|TRBD2|TRBJ2-7
CASSLKREGYYEQYF
TGTGCCAGCAGCTTGAAGCGGGAGGGTTACTACGAGCAGTACTTC
>NA|TRBV30|NA|TRBJ2-7
CAWSTGSPDRKQYF
TGTGCCTGGAGCACCGGTAGCCCCGATCGGAAGCAGTACTTC
>NA|TRBV28|NA|TRBJ1-5
CASRPTGDRVLPQHF
TGTGCCAGCAGGCCTACAGGCGACCGAGTGTTGCCCCAGCATTTT